This T cell receptor beta chain was identified in a study of control samples from healthy donors and cancer patients. Using immunoSEQ multiplex PCR, the repertoire was profiled, and TCRdb retains in-frame clones only, with some absent. The table includes about 120,000 clones, about 89% detected once. This clone has just a few counts. This CDR3 region has 15 residues. The V gene's germline CDR1 is SNHLY and CDR2 FYNNEI. V was pared by 4 bases and J by 0 bases, with 12 bases between. The rearrangement joins TRBV2 to TRBJ1-1; TRBD1 might be the D (6 bases). This receptor was obtained from a man aged 50-59 years in good health. Sample: blood. The CDR3 nucleotides are TGTGCCAGCAGTGTGACAGGAGAAATGAACACTGAAGCTTTCTTT. Its translation: CASSVTGEMNTEAFF.